A single sample is the source of the 32 T cell receptor beta chains below, sequenced in a study of naive and memory T cell subsets. The beta constant-region primer was an equimolar mix of two oligonucleotides covering TRBC1 and TRBC2. TCRdb reprocessed the UMI-ligation and nested PCR reads with MiXCR, giving one entry per CDR3 protein. Among 140,000 to 150,000 distinct CDR3 sequences listed, over 15% were seen once. The sample was naive CD4+ T cells from blood. These receptors were taken from a human donor in good health.

The V gene is TRBV6-2 or TRBV6-3, the J gene TRBJ1-1; D may be TRBD1 (6 bases). Germline loops: CDR1 MNHEY, CDR2 SVGEGT. The CDR3 is 15 residues long. The V end lost 0 bases, the J end lost 2 bases, and 10 bases lay between the germline ends. CDR3 sequence: CASSYSGGLNTEAFF. The CDR3 coding sequence is TGTGCCAGCAGTTACTCCGGGGGGCTCAACACTGAAGCTTTCTTT.

CDR3 DNA sequence: TGTGCCAGCAGTTCATCAAACTCAGGGGTTTATACGCAGTATTTT. Amino acids: CASSSSNSGVYTQYF. This chain joins TRBV27 and TRBJ2-3, with a possible D match to TRBD1 (6 bases). Trimming left V 4 bases short and J 7 bases short, with 18 bases between. The germline CDR1 and CDR2 sequences are MNHEY and SMNVEV (reference sequence). There are 15 residues in the CDR3.

This clonotype was seen a handful of times. The rearrangement links TRBV7-8 to TRBJ2-2; perhaps TRBD2 as D (6 bases). V lost 4 bases to trimming and J lost 2 bases, with 23 bases between them. This CDR3 contains 19 residues. The germline gives CDR1 SGHVS, CDR2 FQNEAQ. CDR3 DNA: TGTGCCAGCAGCTCCTCCGGGGGTGTGAGCGGGTTCAACACCGGGGAGCTGTTTTTT. It encodes CASSSSGGVSGFNTGELFF. Based on the CDR3 plus reference TRBV7-8 and TRBJ2-2, the full variable domain is GAGVSQSPRYKVAKRGQDVALRCDPISGHVSLFWYQQALGQGPEFLTYFQNEAQLDKSGLPSDRFFAERPEGSVSTLKIQRTQQEDSAVYLCASSSSGGVSGFNTGELFFGEGSRLTVL.

V usage is TRBV20-1 and J usage is TRBJ2-7, with 11 bases matching TRBD1. The CDR3 has 14 residues. V shed 3 bases and J 2 bases; nucleotides not matched to a gene: 3. Germline V gives CDR1 DFQATT, CDR2 SNEGSKA (reference sequence). This CDR3 reads CSARGQGGTYEQYF. In nucleotides, the CDR3 is TGCAGTGCTAGGGGACAGGGGGGAACCTACGAGCAGTACTTC.

The chain uses TRBV20-1 and TRBJ2-1; D is unclear. This CDR3 is 14 amino acids long. V lost 0 bases and J lost 4, with 10 bases in between. The V gene's germline CDR1 is DFQATT and CDR2 SNEGSKA (reference sequence). The CDR3 DNA is TGCAGTGCTAGAGAAAAGGGCATGTACAATGAGCAGTTCTTC. It codes for CSAREKGMYNEQFF.

The chain employs TRBV20-1 and TRBJ1-2, with 10 nucleotides matching TRBD1. V trimming: 6 bases; J trimming: 2 bases; junction bases outside the gene matches: 6. The CDR3 has 14 residues. The germline gives CDR1 DFQATT, CDR2 SNEGSKA (reference sequence). CDR3 sequence (DNA): TGCAGTGCGATCAAGGACAGGGGGAACTATGGCTACACCTTC. Translated, it gives CSAIKDRGNYGYTF.

This clonotype was picked up a small number of times. The chain employs TRBV29-1 and TRBJ1-2, with a possible D match to TRBD1 (6 bases). V shed 5 bases and J shed 7 bases, with 17 bases lying between them. Germline assignment: CDR1 SQVTM and CDR2 ANQGSEA. The CDR3 sequence is 13 residues long. CDR3 residues: CSVSRDTGSGYTF. For the CDR3, the DNA is TGCAGCGTTAGCCGGGACACGGGCTCTGGCTACACCTTC.

The V gene is TRBV20-1, the J gene TRBJ1-6; the D gene is possibly TRBD1 (5 bases). V lost 0 bases and J 7 bases, leaving 16 bases between the germline ends. The germline CDR1 and CDR2 sequences are DFQATT and SNEGSKA (reference sequence). This CDR3 is 16 amino acids long. The CDR3 nucleotides read TGCAGTGCTAGAGATGGCGACAGCCTTGAAAATTCACCCCTCCACTTT. This sequence encodes CSARDGDSLENSPLHF.

V is TRBV5-6 and J is TRBJ2-3, with 8 bases identical to TRBD1. This CDR3 has 17 amino acids. The junction had 13 bases not matched to a gene; V was cut back by 4 bases and J by 3 bases. Germline assignment: CDR1 SGHDT and CDR2 YYEEEE. Here the CDR3 DNA reads TGTGCCAGCAGCCCTGGCGGACAGGGATTTTTGACAGATACGCAGTATTTT. Encoded protein: CASSPGGQGFLTDTQYF.

J is TRBJ2-7 and V is TRBV28, with 8 bases lining up with TRBD2. The germline V gene has CDR1 MDHEN and CDR2 SYDVKM. The CDR3 contains 14 residues. V lost 6 bases to trimming and J lost 3 bases; unmatched junction nucleotides: 7. CDR3 nucleotides: TGTGCCAGCAGAACTAGCGGCTTTTACTACGAGCAGTACTTC. Amino acids: CASRTSGFYYEQYF.

The chain couples TRBV19 to TRBJ1-5; TRBD1 might be the D (5 bases). The CDR3 is 14 residues long. The germline V and J ends were trimmed by 3 bases and 7 bases, with 13 bases remaining between them. Germline V CDR1 and CDR2: LNHDA, SQIVND (reference sequence). CDR3 coding DNA: TGTGCCAGTAGTATCTGGAGGGGCCAACAGCCCCAGCATTTT. Translated, it gives CASSIWRGQQPQHF.

This clonotype was seen only a few times. The chain is built from TRBV7-2 and TRBJ2-1; D remains ambiguous. Germline loops: CDR1 SGHTA, CDR2 FQGNSA. The CDR3 contains 12 residues. Trimming pared 6 bases from V and 6 bases from J, leaving 9 bases between. The CDR3 sequence: CASSLYRNEQFF. In DNA form, the CDR3 reads TGTGCCAGCAGTCTGTATCGCAATGAGCAGTTCTTC.

CDR3 in amino acids: CASSRTGRRGQPQHF. As DNA, the CDR3 is TGTGCCAGCAGTCGTACAGGAAGAAGGGGTCAGCCCCAGCATTTT. This chain connects TRBV27 to TRBJ1-5; weak D call: TRBD1 (5 bases). The CDR3 sequence is 15 residues long. Germline values: CDR1 MNHEY, CDR2 SMNVEV (reference sequence). Trimming stripped 5 bases from V and 6 bases from J, with 17 bases between.

The chain joins TRBV20-1 to TRBJ1-5, with 7 bases that match TRBD1. CDR1 is DFQATT and CDR2 is SNEGSKA in the germline V gene (reference sequence). CDR3 length: 14 amino acids. J gave up 1 base and V 5 bases, and 5 bases lay outside the gene matches. For the CDR3, the DNA is TGCAGTGCTCAGGACAGGAGGAGCAATCAGCCCCAGCATTTT. Translated, it gives CSAQDRRSNQPQHF.

The CDR3 DNA reads TGTGCCGTCGGCGGACGAGAGACCCAGTACTTC. Its protein is CAVGGRETQYF. This chain connects TRBV10-3 to TRBJ2-5, with D uncertain. Germline values: CDR1 ENHRY, CDR2 SYGVKD. The CDR3 has 11 residues. V lost 11 bases to trimming and J lost 4 bases, with 11 bases between them.

This clonotype was observed at least ten times. V usage is TRBV11-2 and J usage is TRBJ2-1; 14 bases match TRBD2. The length of the CDR3 is 18 residues. V trimming: 0 bases; J trimming: 7 bases; junction bases outside the gene matches: 8. The germline CDR1 and CDR2 sequences are SGHAT and FQNNGV. CDR3 in amino acids: CASSLEIIGTSGSNEQFF. Here the CDR3 DNA reads TGTGCCAGCAGCTTAGAGATCATCGGGACTAGCGGGAGTAATGAGCAGTTCTTC.

The chain has TRBV20-1 and TRBJ1-5, with D possibly matching TRBD1 (5 bases). This CDR3 is built from 14 residues. Germline V gives CDR1 DFQATT, CDR2 SNEGSKA (reference sequence). V was pared by 6 bases and J by 6 bases, with 18 bases between. As DNA, the CDR3 is TGCAGTGCCCAGGTAGGGGAAGTGTTTCAGCCCCAGCATTTT. Amino acids: CSAQVGEVFQPQHF.

This clonotype came up many times. The V call is TRBV20-1, the J call TRBJ2-7; D is ambiguous. CDR3 length: 11 residues. Germline CDR1 DFQATT, CDR2 SNEGSKA (reference sequence). V gave up 3 bases and J gave up 4 bases, with 7 bases separating them. The CDR3 bases are TGCAGTGCTAGGAGTTCGTACGAGCAGTACTTC. Protein product: CSARSSYEQYF.

This clonotype turned up a few times. The chain is built from TRBV11-1 and TRBJ2-7; D gene ambiguous. Per the germline V gene, CDR1 is SGHAT and CDR2 is FQDESV (reference sequence). With 2 bases removed from V and 6 bases from J, the gap between germline ends came to 14 bases. The CDR3 contains 14 residues. In nucleotides, the CDR3 is TGTGCCAGCAGCTTATCCTTACTTCCCTCCGAGCAGTACTTC. It codes for CASSLSLLPSEQYF. The full variable domain, with the rest looked up from reference TRBV11-1 and TRBJ2-7, is EAEVAQSPRYKITEKSQAVAFWCDPISGHATLYWYRQILGQGPELLVQFQDESVVDDSQLPKDRFSAERLKGVDSTLKIQPAELGDSAMYLCASSLSLLPSEQYFGPGTRLTVT.

This clonotype has just a few counts. This sequence joins TRBV6-1 and TRBJ1-2, with 9 bases fitting TRBD1. With 6 bases clipped from V and 4 bases from J, the junction kept 9 bases outside the gene matches. Germline-derived CDR1 and CDR2 are MNHNS and SASEGT. CDR3 length: 15 residues. Written as DNA, the CDR3 is TGTGCCAGCAGCCGAAGCCGGGACAGGGCCTATGGCTACACCTTC. Translating it yields CASSRSRDRAYGYTF.

This clonotype was seen more than once but under ten times. The CDR3 coding sequence is TGCAGTGCGTCGACTAGCGCGTTAATGCGAACTACGCAGTATTTT. Protein sequence: CSASTSALMRTTQYF. This rearrangement joins TRBV20-1 to TRBJ2-3, with 8 bases lining up with TRBD2. The ends lost 6 bases at V and 8 bases at J; junction bases unmatched: 16. There are 15 residues in the CDR3. Germline values: CDR1 DFQATT, CDR2 SNEGSKA (reference sequence).

The genes are TRBV12-5 and TRBJ2-3; a possible D gene is TRBD1 (7 bases). The CDR3 sequence is 16 residues long. Trimming pared 3 bases from V and 0 bases from J, leaving 13 bases between. Germline-derived CDR1 and CDR2 are LGHNT and FRNRAP. CDR3 bases: TGTGCTAGTGGTTTTGGAGGGGGCTCTAGCACAGATACGCAGTATTTT. Encoded protein: CASGFGGGSSTDTQYF. The full variable domain, rest sourced from reference TRBV12-5 and TRBJ2-3, is DARVTQTPRHKVTEMGQEVTMRCQPILGHNTVFWYRQTMMQGLELLAYFRNRAPLDDSGMPKDRFSAEMPDATLATLKIQPSEPRDSAVYFCASGFGGGSSTDTQYFGPGTRLTVL.

The V call is TRBV10-3, the J call TRBJ2-7, with TRBD2 matching 7 bases. The germline CDR1 and CDR2 sequences are ENHRY and SYGVKD. The CDR3 consists of 14 residues. The trim removed 6 bases at V and 4 bases at J, leaving 9 bases unmatched. The CDR3 sequence is CAIRGLAAGYEQYF. Written as DNA, the CDR3 is TGTGCCATCAGGGGGCTAGCGGCCGGTTACGAGCAGTACTTC.

The chain is built from TRBV30 and TRBJ1-3; D call uncertain. In germline, CDR1 is GTSNPN, CDR2 SVGIG (reference sequence). This CDR3 region has 16 residues. Trimming shortened V by 0 bases and J by 0 bases, and 12 bases separated the two germline ends. The CDR3 loop reads CAWSVSLFFSGNTIYF. CDR3 sequence (DNA): TGTGCCTGGAGTGTAAGTCTGTTCTTCTCTGGAAACACCATATATTTT.

The V call is TRBV7-3, the J call TRBJ2-2, with 13 bases fitting TRBD2. V trimming: 0 bases; J trimming: 0 bases; junction bases outside the gene matches: 1. CDR1 SGHTA and CDR2 FQGTGA come from the germline V gene. CDR3 length equals 18 residues. CDR3 nucleotides: TGTGCCAGCAGCTTAACGGGACTAGCGGGGTCGAACACCGGGGAGCTGTTTTTT. Residues: CASSLTGLAGSNTGELFF.

This clonotype has more than one count but fewer than ten. The chain has TRBV27 and TRBJ2-5; TRBD2 agrees at 12 bases. Germline lookup yields CDR1 MNHEY and CDR2 SMNVEV (reference sequence). J lost 2 bases, V lost 5 bases, and 12 bases had no gene match. CDR3 length equals 18 residues. In DNA, the CDR3 is TGTGCCAGCAGTCCGAAGAGGGTGACTAGCGGGAGTCAAGAGACCCAGTACTTC. Encoded protein: CASSPKRVTSGSQETQYF.

The chain is built from TRBV7-9 and TRBJ2-3; 10 bases align to TRBD2. J gave up 4 bases and V 4 bases, and 8 bases lay outside the gene matches. This CDR3 spans 16 amino acids. Germline lookup yields CDR1 SEHNR and CDR2 FQNEAQ (reference sequence). The CDR3: CASSSLTGLASDTQYF. The CDR3 DNA reads TGTGCCAGCAGCTCTCTTACGGGACTAGCGTCAGATACGCAGTATTTT.

This clonotype has a handful of counts. The V gene is TRBV12-3 or TRBV12-4, the J gene TRBJ1-3; the D gene is possibly TRBD1 (5 bases). The CDR3 spans 15 residues. Trimming took 5 bases from V and 0 from J, leaving 11 bases between them. CDR3 in DNA: TGTGCCAGCAGTAACGGGGGATCCTCTGGAAACACCATATATTTT. Its protein product is CASSNGGSSGNTIYF.

Only a few counts were recorded for this clonotype. This chain joins TRBV5-1 and TRBJ2-5; the D gene is possibly TRBD1 (5 bases). This CDR3 region has 15 residues. Trimming pared 0 bases from V and 9 bases from J, leaving 18 bases between. Germline V CDR1 and CDR2: SGHRS, YFSETQ. CDR3 sequence (DNA): TGCGCCAGCAGCTTGGGACAGAACGCCGGGTCGGCCCAGTACTTC. It specifies CASSLGQNAGSAQYF. The whole variable domain, remainder taken from reference TRBV5-1 and TRBJ2-5, is KAGVTQTPRYLIKTRGQQVTLSCSPISGHRSVSWYQQTPGQGLQFLFEYFSETQRNKGNFPGRFSGRQFSNSRSEMNVSTLELGDSALYLCASSLGQNAGSAQYFGPGTRLLVL.

This clonotype was counted a few times. This sequence joins TRBV15 and TRBJ2-3, with 7 bases matching TRBD2. Trimming took 1 base from V and 5 from J; bases not matched to a gene: 6. The CDR3 length is 15 residues. CDR1 and CDR2 (germline): LNHNV, YYDKDF (reference sequence). CDR3 coding DNA: TGTGCCACCAGCAGAGCGGGCGGGGGTGGAGATACGCAGTATTTT. The encoded protein is CATSRAGGGGDTQYF.

The sample holds a few counts of this clonotype. V gene TRBV12-3 or TRBV12-4 combines with J gene TRBJ2-5, with D uncertain. This CDR3 has 13 residues. The V end was cut by 4 bases, the J end by 1 base, with 7 bases between. In nucleotides, the CDR3 is TGTGCCAGCAGTTCGGCCAGCCAAGAGACCCAGTACTTC. Encoded protein: CASSSASQETQYF.

This clonotype has ten or more counts. The chain employs TRBV29-1 and TRBJ2-3; no firm D call. The CDR3 covers 12 residues. Between the trimmed V and J ends, which lost 4 bases and 1 base, there was a span of 6 bases. Germline-derived CDR1 and CDR2 are SQVTM and ANQGSEA. Here the CDR3 DNA reads TGCAGCGTTGTTCAGGGCACAGATACGCAGTATTTT. This sequence encodes CSVVQGTDTQYF.